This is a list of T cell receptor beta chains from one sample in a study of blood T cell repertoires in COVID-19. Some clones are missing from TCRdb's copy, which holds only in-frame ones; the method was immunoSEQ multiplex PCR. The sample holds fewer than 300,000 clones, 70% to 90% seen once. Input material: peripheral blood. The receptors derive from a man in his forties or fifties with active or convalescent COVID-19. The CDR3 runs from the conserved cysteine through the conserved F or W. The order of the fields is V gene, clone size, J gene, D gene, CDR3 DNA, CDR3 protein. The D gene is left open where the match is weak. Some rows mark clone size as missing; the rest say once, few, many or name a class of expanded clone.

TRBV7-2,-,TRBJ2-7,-,TGTGCCAGCAGCCCCCGGGTGGAGGCGCAGTACTTC,CASSPRVEAQYF
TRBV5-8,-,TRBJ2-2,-,TGTGCCAGCAGCTTCAGGAGCGGCTACACCGGGGAGCTGTTTTTT,CASSFRSGYTGELFF
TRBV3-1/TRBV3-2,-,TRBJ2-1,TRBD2,TGTGCCAGCAGCCAGCGGGAGGGCACGGGTGAGCAGTTCTTC,CASSQREGTGEQFF
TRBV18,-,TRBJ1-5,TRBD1,TGTGCCAGCTCACCCACGGGACAGGGGTCGGAGCAGCCCCAGCATTTT,CASSPTGQGSEQPQHF
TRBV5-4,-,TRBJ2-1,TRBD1,TGTGCCAGCAGCCTGACAGGGGGAAATGAGCAGTTCTTC,CASSLTGGNEQFF
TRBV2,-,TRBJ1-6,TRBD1,TGTGCCAGCAGCGATGTTTGGGGACAGGGTAGCTCCTATAATTCACCCCTCCACTTT,CASSDVWGQGSSYNSPLHF
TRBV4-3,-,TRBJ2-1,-,TGCGCCAGCAGCCGACTTAGTCTCGGCCATGAGCAGTTCTTC,CASSRLSLGHEQFF
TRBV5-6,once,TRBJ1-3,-,TGTGCCAGCAGCGTCGACAGTGGAAACACCATATATTTT,CASSVDSGNTIYF
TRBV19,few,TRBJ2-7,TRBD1,TGTGCCAGTAGTATCTTTCCGGGACAGGGAGTCGAGCAGTACTTC,CASSIFPGQGVEQYF
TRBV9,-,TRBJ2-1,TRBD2,TGTGCCAGCAATATAGCGGGGGTATCCTACAATGAGCAGTTCTTC,CASNIAGVSYNEQFF
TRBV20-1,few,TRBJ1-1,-,TGCAGTGCTAGTTTCCAGATTAACACTGAAGCTTTCTTT,CSASFQINTEAFF
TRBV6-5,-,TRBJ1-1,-,TGTGCCAGCAGTTACTCAGCCAGGCTGAACACTGAAGCTTTCTTT,CASSYSARLNTEAFF
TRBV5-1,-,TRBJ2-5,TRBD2,TGCGCCAGCAGCTTAGGACTAGCGGGAGTCGGAGAGACCCAGTACTTC,CASSLGLAGVGETQYF
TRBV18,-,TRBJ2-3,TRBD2,TGTGCCAGTTCTAAGACTAGCGAGTGGAGGTTGGGCACAGATACGCAGTATTTT,CASSKTSEWRLGTDTQYF
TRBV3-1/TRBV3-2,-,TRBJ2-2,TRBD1,TGTGCCAGCAGCCAAGATTACCCGACAGGGGCTGTGGGAGTCTACACCGGGGAGCTGTTTTTT,CASSQDYPTGAVGVYTGELFF
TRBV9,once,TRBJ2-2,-,TGTGCCAGCAGCGTAGGTCGGGAGTGGAACACCGGGGAGCTGTTTTTT,CASSVGREWNTGELFF
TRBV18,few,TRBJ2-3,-,TGTGCCAGCTCCCCTGGACAGTTCACAGATACGCAGTATTTT,CASSPGQFTDTQYF
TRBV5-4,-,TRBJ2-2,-,TGTGCCAGCAGCTTTCACTCAACTCGTAGGGGCCTTACCGGGGAGCTGTTTTTT,CASSFHSTRRGLTGELFF
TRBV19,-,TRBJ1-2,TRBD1,TGTGCCAGTATTGGGACAGGACTTTTCTATGGCTACACCTTC,CASIGTGLFYGYTF
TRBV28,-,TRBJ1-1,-,TGTGCCAGCAGTCTCCAGACGGTAGGAGACACTGAAGCTTTCTTT,CASSLQTVGDTEAFF
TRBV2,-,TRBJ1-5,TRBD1,TGTGCCAGCAGCACCGGACAGGGTGGCAATCAGCCCCAGCATTTT,CASSTGQGGNQPQHF
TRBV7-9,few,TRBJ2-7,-,TGTGCCAGCAGTTTACCACTACACTACGAGCAGTACTTC,CASSLPLHYEQYF
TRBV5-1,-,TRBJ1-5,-,TGCGCCAGCAGCTTTTACCCAGGCTCTAATCAGCCCCAGCATTTT,CASSFYPGSNQPQHF
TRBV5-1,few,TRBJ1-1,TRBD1,TGCGCCAGCAGCGGACAGGGGGGGACTGAAGCTTTCTTT,CASSGQGGTEAFF